The clone carrying this TCR beta chain has only a few counts. CDR1 SQVTM and CDR2 ANQGSEA come from the germline V gene. This CDR3 is 13 amino acids long. Unmatched junction bases numbered 4, after V lost 6 bases and J lost 3 bases. The sample comes from a study of blood T cells in healthy people across ages. Primers used in a second PCR of about 7 to 12 cycles were a sample-barcoded 5' primer and a J-beta primer mix. TCRdb processed the 5' RACE reads anew with MiXCR; each CDR3 protein has one entry. The sample gives 780,000 or so distinct CDR3 sequences, about 61% of which show up once; about 26% is in the top ten.

The clonotype was recovered from a middle-aged man in good health. This chain uses TRBV29-1 with TRBJ2-1; 8 nucleotides match TRBD1. Sequenced input: blood. CDR3 DNA: TGCAGCGTCGCGGGACAGGTCTACAATGAGCAGTTCTTC. It encodes CSVAGQVYNEQFF.